Below are 13 T cell receptor beta chains sequenced from a single sample in a study of blood T cell repertoires in COVID-19. TCRdb keeps only in-frame clones here, not all; method: immunoSEQ multiplex PCR. The table has around 150,000 clones, 80% to 85% seen once. Sequenced sample: PBMCs or T cells enriched from blood (not recorded which). Receptors originate from a woman aged 60-75 years who had recovered from COVID-19.

The chain recombines TRBV7-2 with TRBJ1-6; D is perhaps TRBD1 (5 bases). CDR3 length equals 16 residues. The germline V gene has CDR1 SGHTA and CDR2 FQGNSA. The V end was cut by 2 bases, the J end by 3 bases, with 11 bases between. CDR3 amino acids: CASSLNPGFYNSPLHF. In DNA form, the CDR3 reads TGTGCCAGCAGCTTAAACCCAGGGTTCTATAATTCACCCCTCCACTTT. The full variable domain, completed using reference TRBV7-2 and TRBJ1-6, is GAGVSQSPSNKVTEKGKDVELRCDPISGHTALYWYRQSLGQGLEFLIYFQGNSAPDKSGLPSDRFSAERTGGSVSTLTIQRTQQEDSAVYLCASSLNPGFYNSPLHFGNGTRLTVT.

The chain employs TRBV4-1 and TRBJ1-5, with D tentatively TRBD1 (5 bases). CDR1 is MGHRA and CDR2 is YSYEKL in the germline V gene. CDR3 length: 16 residues. The V and J ends lost 4 bases and 6 bases respectively, with 19 bases between them. Written as DNA, the CDR3 is TGCGCCAGCAGCCCAGCATCCGGTTGGGGCAGTCAGCCCCAGCATTTT. Amino acid sequence: CASSPASGWGSQPQHF.

Points on this clone: The sample carries other DNA sequences with the same CDR3. The chain links TRBV10-3 to TRBJ2-3; 7 nucleotides align to TRBD1. Germline lookup yields CDR1 ENHRY and CDR2 SYGVKD. The CDR3 totals 15 residues. With 2 bases clipped from V and 3 bases from J, the junction kept 5 bases outside the gene matches. The CDR3 here is CAISETGVGTDTQYF. The CDR3 coding sequence is TGTGCCATCAGTGAGACAGGGGTCGGGACAGATACGCAGTATTTT.

The chain links TRBV5-1 to TRBJ2-1; D is unresolved. Trimming cost V 0 bases and J 0 bases, with 4 bases left between them. Germline V gene data show CDR1 as SGHRS and CDR2 as YFSETQ. The CDR3 is made up of 14 amino acids. The CDR3: CASSLESSYNEQFF. The CDR3 DNA is TGCGCCAGCAGCTTGGAGAGCTCCTACAATGAGCAGTTCTTC. Looking up the rest from reference TRBV5-1 and TRBJ2-1 gives the full variable domain: KAGVTQTPRYLIKTRGQQVTLSCSPISGHRSVSWYQQTPGQGLQFLFEYFSETQRNKGNFPGRFSGRQFSNSRSEMNVSTLELGDSALYLCASSLESSYNEQFFGPGTRLTVL.

The chain joins TRBV19 to TRBJ1-4; 7 bases are a match to TRBD1. The CDR3 is 14 residues long. Trimming cost V 5 bases and J 8 bases; bases outside gene matches: 8. Germline V gene data show CDR1 as LNHDA and CDR2 as SQIVND (reference sequence). The CDR3 protein is CASSPQGVREKLFF. The CDR3, as DNA: TGTGCCAGTAGTCCTCAGGGGGTGAGGGAAAAACTGTTTTTT.

The chain uses TRBV5-4 and TRBJ2-3; 7 bases fit TRBD1. CDR1 is SGHNT and CDR2 is YYREEE in the germline V gene (reference sequence). V lost 4 bases and J lost 0; bases outside the gene matches: 8. The CDR3 is 16 amino acids. The CDR3 loop is CASSLAGTDSTDTQYF. The CDR3 region has the DNA TGTGCCAGCAGCCTAGCCGGGACAGACAGCACAGATACGCAGTATTTT.

The chain employs TRBV11-2 and TRBJ2-1; 12 nucleotides line up with TRBD2. CDR3 size: 17 residues. In germline, CDR1 is SGHAT, CDR2 FQNNGV. Trimming at V came to 2 bases and at J to 7 bases, leaving 9 bases not matched to a gene. The CDR3 region has the DNA TGTGCCAGCAGCTTATCCCCACTAGCGGGAGGCGGGAATGAGCAGTTCTTC. Encoded protein: CASSLSPLAGGGNEQFF. Variable domain in full (rest from reference TRBV11-2 and TRBJ2-1): EAGVAQSPRYKIIEKRQSVAFWCNPISGHATLYWYQQILGQGPKLLIQFQNNGVVDDSQLPKDRFSAERLKGVDSTLKIQPAKLEDSAVYLCASSLSPLAGGGNEQFFGPGTRLTVL.

This chain joins TRBV10-1 and TRBJ2-5, with no clear D. Germline CDR1 reads WNHNN; CDR2 reads SYGVQD (reference sequence). The germline V and J ends were trimmed by 0 bases and 2 bases, with 7 bases remaining between them. This CDR3 comprises 14 residues. CDR3 sequence (DNA): TGCGCCAGCAGTGAGTCGTCAGTTCAAGAGACCCAGTACTTC. Its protein product is CASSESSVQETQYF.

This rearrangement joins TRBV5-1 to TRBJ2-3; TRBD1 matches at 9 bases. The germline CDR1 and CDR2 sequences are SGHRS and YFSETQ. J gave up 4 bases and V 4 bases, and 10 bases lay outside the gene matches. The CDR3 loop spans 16 amino acids. CDR3 in amino acids: CASSPTGGAVPDTQYF. The CDR3 region has the DNA TGCGCCAGCAGCCCTACAGGGGGCGCGGTCCCAGATACGCAGTATTTT.

Only one count was recorded for this clone. CDR3 coding DNA: TGTGCCAGCTCACCAGGGACAGGGGTTACTGAAGCTTTCTTT. This encodes CASSPGTGVTEAFF. J is TRBJ1-1 and V is TRBV18; 10 bases are a match to TRBD1. The junction had 2 bases not matched to a gene; V was cut back by 2 bases and J by 5 bases. Germline assignment: CDR1 KGHSH and CDR2 LQKENI. The CDR3 is 14 residues long.

The J gene is TRBJ2-1, the V gene TRBV27; 9 bases map to TRBD2. The CDR3 runs to 18 residues. The germline CDR1 and CDR2 sequences are MNHEY and SMNVEV (reference sequence). The junction had 10 bases not matched to a gene; V was cut back by 1 base and J by 3 bases. This CDR3 reads CASSLWSSETSGYNEQFF. CDR3 nucleotide sequence: TGTGCCAGCAGTTTATGGTCCAGTGAGACTAGCGGCTACAATGAGCAGTTCTTC.

The chain is built from TRBV12-3 or TRBV12-4 and TRBJ1-5; D remains ambiguous. Trimming cost V 4 bases and J 5 bases, with 9 bases left between them. The CDR3 spans 13 residues. The CDR3 loop reads CASSYLLDQPQHF. The CDR3 DNA follows: TGTGCCAGCAGTTATTTACTTGATCAGCCCCAGCATTTT.

V usage is TRBV7-9 and J usage is TRBJ1-4, with D possibly being TRBD1 (6 bases). The CDR3 has 14 residues. Trimming removed 5 bases at V and 8 bases at J, with 15 bases between. The germline V gene has CDR1 SEHNR and CDR2 FQNEAQ (reference sequence). CDR3 nucleotide sequence: TGTGCCAGCAGCGAAGGCGGGGGGCGCGAAAAACTGTTTTTT. This codes for CASSEGGGREKLFF.